A single sample gave rise to the 18 T cell receptor beta chains below, sequenced in a study of T cells in Graves' hyperthyroidism and ophthalmopathy (dated by TCRdb to about 2019). Library creation used multiplex PCR. Data came from an Illumina HiSeq 2000. The TCR beta CDR3 regions were amplified from the RNA transcripts. For the first round of RT-PCR on the TCR CDR3, the HTBI primer set was used together with the Qiagen OneStep RT-PCR kit. Through fastp at Q25 and MiXCR, TCRdb rebuilt clones from the public reads, retaining in-frame beta chains. Here each entry gathers all rows of one CDR3 protein and keeps the most common genes and DNA. Recorded for this sample are about 420,000 distinct CDR3 sequences; 15% to 18% of them occurred a single time. The ten biggest clones cover over 7.5% of the sample. The sequenced sample consisted of blood. The receptors derive from a woman younger than 35 with Graves' hyperthyroidism.

This clonotype has a count of ten or more. J is TRBJ1-2 and V is TRBV7-2, with D tentatively TRBD1 (5 bases). Trimming removed 3 bases at V and 4 bases at J, with 9 bases between. CDR1 is SGHTA and CDR2 is FQGNSA in the germline V gene. This CDR3 comprises 13 residues. Here the CDR3 reads CASSFGGAYGYTF. CDR3 nucleotides: TGTGCCAGCAGCTTTGGAGGGGCCTATGGCTACACCTTC.

This clonotype was seen ten or more times. The chain carries TRBV29-1 and TRBJ2-7; 7 nucleotides match TRBD1. Germline V gene lookup returns CDR1 SQVTM and CDR2 ANQGSEA. The CDR3 length is 12 residues. CDR3 nucleotides: TGCAGTGCCCTAAGACAGGGCTACGAGCAGTACTTC. Residues: CSALRQGYEQYF.

This clonotype occurred a few times. The V call is TRBV18, the J call TRBJ2-1, with 16 bases fitting TRBD2. Germline-derived CDR1 and CDR2 are KGHSH and LQKENI. There are 16 residues in the CDR3. J lost 15 bases, V lost 5 bases, and 13 bases had no gene match. In DNA, the CDR3 is TGTGCCAGCTCAGCCGGGACTAGCGGGGGGGCTAAGGATCCGTTCTTC. Amino acid sequence: CASSAGTSGGAKDPFF.

CDR3 residues: CASRGQGVTYEQYF. The CDR3 DNA sequence: TGTGCCAGCAGGGGACAGGGGGTAACCTACGAGCAGTACTTC. The rearrangement joins TRBV2 to TRBJ2-7; 11 positions match TRBD1. CDR3 length: 14 residues. Germline V gene sequence: CDR1 SNHLY, CDR2 FYNNEI. V was pared by 6 bases and J by 2 bases, with 3 bases of the junction left unmatched. Combining the CDR3 with reference TRBV2 and TRBJ2-7 gives the whole variable domain EPEVTQTPSHQVTQMGQEVILRCVPISNHLYFYWYRQILGQKVEFLVSFYNNEISEKSEIFDDQFSVERPDGSNFTLKIRSTKLEDSAMYFCASRGQGVTYEQYFGPGTRLTVT.

The rearrangement uses TRBV6-1 and TRBJ1-2, with D maybe TRBD1 (6 bases). The CDR3 contains 13 residues. CDR1 is MNHNS and CDR2 is SASEGT in the germline V gene. The V end was cut by 5 bases, the J end by 6 bases, with 13 bases between. The CDR3 nucleotides are TGTGCCAGCAGTTCCCCCCAGGGGCATGGCTACACCTTC. Protein: CASSSPQGHGYTF.

This clonotype was seen many times. The CDR3 DNA reads TGTGCCAGCAGTGACCAGCAGGGTGGGACCCAGTACTTC. This gives the protein CASSDQQGGTQYF. The J gene is TRBJ2-5, the V gene TRBV6-4, with TRBD1 as a possible D gene (5 bases). Trimming took off 2 bases at V and 7 bases at J, with 11 bases between the two ends. The CDR3 covers 13 residues. Germline CDR1 reads MRHNA; CDR2 reads SNTAGT.

The rearrangement links TRBV6-2 or TRBV6-3 to TRBJ2-5; 9 bases are a match to TRBD2. CDR1 and CDR2 (germline): MNHEY, SVGEGT. The CDR3 extends over 13 amino acids. Germline trimming cut 6 bases from V and 5 bases from J; bases unmatched to any gene: 4. CDR3 sequence reads: CASSDSGSETQYF. The DNA for the CDR3 is TGTGCCAGCAGCGATAGCGGGAGTGAGACCCAGTACTTC.

This clonotype was recorded many times. This chain joins TRBV6-1 and TRBJ2-1; D ambiguous. The V gene lost 8 bases and the J gene lost 2 bases, with 16 bases spanning the gap. Germline V gene sequence: CDR1 MNHNS, CDR2 SASEGT. This CDR3 region has 15 residues. CDR3: CASFSTQDPYNEQFF. CDR3 bases: TGTGCCAGCTTCTCGACTCAGGACCCCTACAATGAGCAGTTCTTC.

The chain joins TRBV19 to TRBJ1-1, with TRBD1 as a possible D gene (6 bases). The CDR3 contains 17 residues. The V gene's germline CDR1 is LNHDA and CDR2 SQIVND (reference sequence). Trimming shortened V by 7 bases and J by 2 bases, and 23 bases separated the two germline ends. The CDR3 bases are TGTGCCAGTACCCATACGGGGGGGCGCGGGGAAAACACTGAAGCTTTCTTT. Translated: CASTHTGGRGENTEAFF.

This clonotype was detected ten times or more. The rearrangement links TRBV28 to TRBJ2-7; TRBD1 matches at 8 bases. Losses at the gene ends were 3 bases for V and 4 bases for J; bases not matched to a gene: 11. The CDR3 loop spans 16 amino acids. The V gene's germline CDR1 is MDHEN and CDR2 SYDVKM. The CDR3 here is CASSLDREAVLYEQYF. Written as DNA, the CDR3 is TGTGCCAGCAGTTTGGACAGGGAAGCGGTTTTGTACGAGCAGTACTTC.

The sample holds many counts of this clonotype. This chain uses TRBV20-1 with TRBJ1-2; D call uncertain. Trimming took off 0 bases at V and 3 bases at J, with 11 bases between the two ends. The CDR3 is 14 residues long. The V gene's germline CDR1 is DFQATT and CDR2 SNEGSKA (reference sequence). CDR3 sequence reads: CSARDTASDYGYTF. CDR3 sequence (DNA): TGCAGTGCTAGAGACACAGCCAGCGACTATGGCTACACCTTC.

This clonotype has only a few counts. This sequence joins TRBV20-1 and TRBJ2-3, with TRBD2 matching 7 bases. The CDR3 is made up of 15 amino acids. CDR1 DFQATT and CDR2 SNEGSKA come from the germline V gene (reference sequence). With V trimmed by 8 bases and J by 6 bases, 17 bases remained unmatched. The CDR3 DNA sequence: TGCAGTTCCCTCTATCCGGGGGGTGCTGGTGATACGCAGTATTTT. The encoded protein is CSSLYPGGAGDTQYF.

This chain uses TRBV5-8 with TRBJ1-1; 8 bases fit TRBD1. Trimming cost V 4 bases and J 3 bases; bases outside gene matches: 8. CDR1 SGHTS and CDR2 YDEGEE come from the germline V gene. The CDR3 consists of 15 residues. The CDR3 DNA follows: TGTGCCAGCAGCATTAGGACAGGGTGGCACACTGAAGCTTTCTTT. It specifies CASSIRTGWHTEAFF. Combining the CDR3 with reference TRBV5-8 and TRBJ1-1 gives the whole variable domain EAGVTQSPTHLIKTRGQQATLRCSPISGHTSVYWYQQALGLGLQFLLWYDEGEERNRGNFPPRFSGRQFPNYSSELNVNALELEDSALYLCASSIRTGWHTEAFFGQGTRLTVV.

The gene calls are TRBV29-1 and TRBJ1-4; the D gene is possibly TRBD1 (6 bases). Germline V lookup: CDR1 SQVTM, CDR2 ANQGSEA. V lost 4 bases, J lost 8 bases, and 14 bases lay in between. The CDR3 consists of 13 residues. The CDR3 nucleotides are TGCAGCGTTGCCCGGGGGCTAAACGAAAAACTGTTTTTT. Amino acids: CSVARGLNEKLFF.

The chain uses TRBV5-1 and TRBJ2-2; tentative D call: TRBD1 (6 bases). V was shortened by 2 bases and J by 2 bases, with 13 bases between the two germline ends. CDR3 length equals 16 residues. CDR1 and CDR2 (germline): SGHRS, YFSETQ. CDR3 nucleotide sequence: TGCGCCAGCAGCTTCCAGGGGATCGGAAACACCGGGGAGCTGTTTTTT. Protein product: CASSFQGIGNTGELFF.

At least ten counts were recorded for this clonotype. J is TRBJ2-1 and V is TRBV6-1; the D is unclear. V lost 7 bases and J lost 8, with 9 bases in between. The CDR3 runs 11 residues. Germline V gene data show CDR1 as MNHNS and CDR2 as SASEGT. The CDR3 is CASTFGDEQFF. Written as DNA, the CDR3 is TGTGCCAGCACCTTTGGGGATGAGCAGTTCTTC.

The chain uses TRBV5-1 and TRBJ2-5, with 9 positions matching TRBD2. The CDR3 is 18 amino acids. Germline trimming cut 1 base from V and 1 base from J; bases unmatched to any gene: 11. Germline V lookup: CDR1 SGHRS, CDR2 YFSETQ. The CDR3 coding sequence is TGCGCCAGCAGCTTGTCCCTAGGGGGAGCGGGAGGCCAAGAGACCCAGTACTTC. Residues: CASSLSLGGAGGQETQYF.

Note on this clonotype: A clone one base away is much larger, so this may be a read error. The CDR3 bases are TGTGCCGGCAGCCCGACAGAGAACACTGAAGCTTTCTTT. Its translation: CAGSPTENTEAFF. V is TRBV27 and J is TRBJ1-1; TRBD1 might be the D (5 bases). The V gene's germline CDR1 is MNHEY and CDR2 SMNVEV (reference sequence). The CDR3 extends over 13 amino acids.